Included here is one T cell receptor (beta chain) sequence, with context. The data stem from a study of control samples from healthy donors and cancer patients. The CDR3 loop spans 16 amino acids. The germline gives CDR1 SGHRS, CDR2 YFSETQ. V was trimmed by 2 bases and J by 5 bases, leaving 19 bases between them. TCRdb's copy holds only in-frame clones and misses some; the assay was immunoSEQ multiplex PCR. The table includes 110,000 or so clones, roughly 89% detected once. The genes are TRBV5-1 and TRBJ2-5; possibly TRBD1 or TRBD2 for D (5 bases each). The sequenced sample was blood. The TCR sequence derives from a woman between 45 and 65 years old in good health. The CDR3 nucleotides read TGCGCCAGCAGCTTCGGGGCCTTGGATTCGAGGGAGACCCAGTACTTC. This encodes CASSFGALDSRETQYF. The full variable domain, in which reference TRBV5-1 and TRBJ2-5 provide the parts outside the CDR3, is KAGVTQTPRYLIKTRGQQVTLSCSPISGHRSVSWYQQTPGQGLQFLFEYFSETQRNKGNFPGRFSGRQFSNSRSEMNVSTLELGDSALYLCASSFGALDSRETQYFGPGTRLLVL.